Below, 27 T cell receptor beta chains from the same sample are listed, as sequenced in a study of CD8 T cells in ankylosing spondylitis. Study conclusions and caveats: It appeared that ankylosing spondylitis blood was characterized by a TCR beta motif of several highly homologous variants.

The antigens of these receptors remain unknown. TCRdb recomputed calls from the 5' RACE reads with MiXCR, one row per CDR3 protein. In the table there are about 200,000 distinct CDR3 sequences, approximately 7.4% of which are singletons. The sample taken for sequencing was blood, either unsorted or a sorted T cell fraction (not recorded which). These receptors were taken from a male donor with ankylosing spondylitis.

This clonotype was seen repeatedly, ten times or more. The chain carries TRBV29-1 and TRBJ2-2; a possible D gene is TRBD1 (5 bases). Trimming pared 5 bases from V and 6 bases from J, leaving 7 bases between. The length of the CDR3 is 11 residues. In germline, CDR1 is SQVTM, CDR2 ANQGSEA. CDR3 residues: CSVQGPGELFF. The CDR3 nucleotides are TGCAGCGTTCAGGGTCCCGGGGAGCTGTTTTTT.

This clonotype has at least ten counts. The chain recombines TRBV7-9 with TRBJ2-5; D unresolved. V dropped 2 bases and J dropped 5 bases, with 3 bases sitting between them. The CDR3 sequence is 11 residues long. Germline CDR1 SEHNR, CDR2 FQNEAQ (reference sequence). The CDR3 is CASSLLETQYF. The CDR3 coding sequence is TGTGCCAGCAGCTTACTCGAGACCCAGTACTTC.

This clonotype has only a few counts. The chain employs TRBV7-6 and TRBJ1-4; tentatively, D is TRBD1 (5 bases). The germline V gene has CDR1 SGHVS and CDR2 FNYEAQ. The CDR3 runs to 14 residues. V lost 3 bases, J lost 5 bases, and 10 bases lay in between. The CDR3 is CASSLTVGNEKLFF. CDR3 in DNA: TGTGCCAGCAGCTTGACAGTGGGAAATGAAAAACTGTTTTTT.

There are many counts of this clonotype. V gene TRBV10-3 combines with J gene TRBJ1-2; unclear D gene. Germline CDR1 ENHRY, CDR2 SYGVKD. The CDR3 runs 15 residues. V lost 3 bases and J 3 bases, leaving 14 bases between the germline ends. CDR3 protein: CAISDLSGRDYGYTF. CDR3 nucleotide sequence: TGTGCCATCAGTGACTTATCCGGGAGGGACTATGGCTACACCTTC.

This clonotype was seen many times. The J gene is TRBJ2-1, the V gene TRBV4-3; D is unresolved. The CDR3 length is 15 residues. CDR1 and CDR2 (germline): LGHNA, YSLEER. V was cut by 1 base and J by 4 bases, with 11 bases left in between. The CDR3: CASSQGLERYNEQFF. Here the CDR3 DNA reads TGCGCCAGCAGCCAAGGGCTTGAGCGTTACAATGAGCAGTTCTTC.

This clonotype appeared many times. The CDR3 is CASSQDVQVEGNYGYTF. The CDR3 nucleotides are TGCGCCAGCAGCCAAGATGTACAGGTCGAGGGTAACTATGGCTACACCTTC. The chain employs TRBV4-3 and TRBJ1-2; D may be TRBD1 (5 bases). The CDR3 consists of 17 residues. The V end was cut by 0 bases, the J end by 1 base, with 15 bases between. CDR1 is LGHNA and CDR2 is YSLEER in the germline V gene.

In its sample, this clonotype was seen many times. The chain employs TRBV9 and TRBJ2-1; D remains ambiguous. CDR3 length: 11 amino acids. With 3 bases removed from V and 10 bases from J, the gap between germline ends came to 8 bases. Germline loops: CDR1 SGDLS, CDR2 YYNGEE. This chain's CDR3 is CASSASWEQFF. In nucleotides, the CDR3 is TGTGCCAGCAGCGCCAGTTGGGAGCAGTTCTTC.

This clonotype was counted at least ten times. This chain's CDR3 is CASSSARDPYNEQFF. Here the CDR3 DNA reads TGCGCCAGCAGCTCCGCCCGGGACCCCTACAATGAGCAGTTCTTC. The V gene is TRBV5-1, the J gene TRBJ2-1; the D gene could be TRBD1 or TRBD2 (5 bases each). Trimming left V 3 bases short and J 2 bases short, with 12 bases between. The germline CDR1 and CDR2 sequences are SGHRS and YFSETQ. This CDR3 region has 15 residues.

There are a few counts of this clonotype. The chain employs TRBV4-3 and TRBJ2-1; 7 bases agree with TRBD2. This CDR3 spans 16 amino acids. J gave up 5 bases and V 5 bases, and 12 bases lay outside the gene matches. The V gene's germline CDR1 is LGHNA and CDR2 YSLEER. CDR3 coding DNA: TGCGCCAGCAGCTTCGCAGCGGGGTTAAGCCACAATGAGCAGTTCTTC. Residues: CASSFAAGLSHNEQFF.

This clonotype was counted at least ten times. The CDR3 coding sequence is TGTGCAGAGGGGGCCGCACAAGAGACCCAGTACTTC. Its translation is CAEGAAQETQYF. V gene TRBV7-9 combines with J gene TRBJ2-5, with 7 bases identical to TRBD1. The CDR3 spans 12 residues. Germline V gene lookup returns CDR1 SEHNR and CDR2 FQNEAQ (reference sequence).

This clonotype was detected ten times or more. The genes are TRBV29-1 and TRBJ1-2; D perhaps matches TRBD1 (6 bases). This CDR3 is built from 12 residues. Trimming pared 4 bases from V and 6 bases from J, leaving 12 bases between. The V gene's germline CDR1 is SQVTM and CDR2 ANQGSEA. DNA of the CDR3: TGCAGCGTTGCAGGGGATACGGATGGCTACACCTTC. Protein product: CSVAGDTDGYTF.

This clonotype was seen many times. The chain links TRBV9 to TRBJ2-7; D may correspond to TRBD1 or TRBD2 (5 bases each). Looked up from germline, CDR1 is SGDLS and CDR2 is YYNGEE. This CDR3 has 12 amino acids. V lost 3 bases, J lost 5 bases, and 9 bases lay in between. CDR3 loop: CASSARDDEQYF. In DNA form, the CDR3 reads TGTGCCAGCAGCGCTCGGGACGACGAGCAGTACTTC.

Ten or more counts support this clonotype. The chain combines TRBV6-1 with TRBJ1-6; 9 bases align to TRBD1. CDR3 length: 13 amino acids. J was trimmed by 8 bases and V by 6 bases; bases with no gene match: 2. Germline CDR1 MNHNS, CDR2 SASEGT. As DNA, the CDR3 is TGTGCCAGCAGGTGGGACAGGGATTCACCCCTCCACTTT. As protein: CASRWDRDSPLHF.

This clonotype was counted at least ten times. The chain uses TRBV20-1 and TRBJ1-6, with D unclear. The CDR3 contains 16 residues. Germline V gene sequence: CDR1 DFQATT, CDR2 SNEGSKA (reference sequence). Trimming left V 0 bases short and J 6 bases short, with 15 bases between. The CDR3: CSAREGGPRRNSPLHF. The CDR3 coding sequence is TGCAGTGCTAGAGAGGGCGGACCTAGGCGTAATTCACCCCTCCACTTT.

This clonotype was seen a handful of times. The chain recombines TRBV4-3 with TRBJ2-1; 7 bases are a match to TRBD2. CDR1 LGHNA and CDR2 YSLEER come from the germline V gene. V gave up 6 bases and J gave up 1 base; unmatched junction bases: 6. This CDR3 contains 15 residues. CDR3 nucleotide sequence: TGCGCCAGCAGGGGGGGGAGTTCGTCCTACAATGAGCAGTTCTTC. As protein: CASRGGSSSYNEQFF.

This clonotype was counted many times. This rearrangement joins TRBV6-1 to TRBJ2-1; D possibly uses TRBD1 or TRBD2 (5 bases each). In germline, CDR1 is MNHNS, CDR2 SASEGT. The CDR3 totals 15 residues. V was clipped by 2 bases and J by 7 bases, with 15 bases between them. This chain's CDR3 is CASSEPRLGRNEQFF. DNA of the CDR3: TGTGCCAGCAGTGAACCCAGACTGGGACGGAATGAGCAGTTCTTC.

This clonotype was seen ten or more times. The rearrangement uses TRBV19 and TRBJ1-1; 9 bases match TRBD1. This CDR3 has 14 residues. The germline V gene has CDR1 LNHDA and CDR2 SQIVND (reference sequence). V trimming: 7 bases; J trimming: 6 bases; junction bases outside the gene matches: 9. The CDR3 here is CASIGTGRGAEAFF. CDR3 bases: TGTGCCAGTATCGGGACAGGGCGAGGCGCTGAAGCTTTCTTT.

There are many counts of this clonotype. This chain links TRBV12-3 or TRBV12-4 with TRBJ2-1, with D possibly matching TRBD1 (6 bases). V was shortened by 7 bases and J by 3 bases, with 7 bases between the two germline ends. The CDR3 consists of 12 residues. The CDR3 DNA is TGTGCCAGCAAACAGGGCTACAATGAGCAGTTCTTC. It encodes CASKQGYNEQFF.

Points on this clonotype: This may stem from a read error, because a much larger clone lies one nucleotide away. The CDR3 here is CSASRGAAYDQYF. DNA for the CDR3: TGCAGTGCTAGTCGGGGTGCAGCCTACGACCAGTACTTC. J is TRBJ2-7 and V is TRBV20-1, with TRBD2 as a possible D gene (5 bases). From germline, CDR1 is DFQATT and CDR2 SNEGSKA (reference sequence). The CDR3 is 13 amino acids.

This clonotype occurred a few times. The chain links TRBV9 to TRBJ2-1; D is perhaps TRBD2 (6 bases). This CDR3 has 15 residues. Trimming took 0 bases from V and 3 from J, leaving 10 bases between them. In germline, CDR1 is SGDLS, CDR2 YYNGEE. The CDR3 DNA reads as TGTGCCAGCAGCGTAGGCCAGGGACTCTACAATGAGCAGTTCTTC. Its translation: CASSVGQGLYNEQFF.

The chain employs TRBV7-3 and TRBJ1-1; no definite D call. The germline V gene has CDR1 SGHTA and CDR2 FQGTGA. V lost 2 bases and J lost 0, with 10 bases in between. This CDR3 region has 15 residues. The CDR3 is CASSLGVALNTEAFF. The CDR3 DNA is TGTGCCAGCAGCTTAGGTGTAGCCTTGAACACTGAAGCTTTCTTT.

This clonotype was counted ten times or more. V and J are TRBV6-5 and TRBJ2-1; unclear D gene. The CDR3 extends over 16 amino acids. V was clipped by 4 bases and J by 6 bases, with 19 bases between them. Germline V gene sequence: CDR1 MNHEY, CDR2 SVGAGI. The CDR3, as DNA: TGTGCCAGCAGTTCCCGGACGGGTTCAAACCCCAATGAGCAGTTCTTC. Amino acid sequence: CASSSRTGSNPNEQFF.

The table lists this clonotype with many counts. The J gene is TRBJ2-1, the V gene TRBV20-1, with 10 bases aligning to TRBD1. The CDR3 contains 13 residues. CDR1 is DFQATT and CDR2 is SNEGSKA in the germline V gene (reference sequence). V trimming: 6 bases; J trimming: 5 bases; junction bases outside the gene matches: 4. Here the CDR3 reads CSARGTGDNEQFF. The CDR3 DNA is TGCAGTGCCCGCGGGACAGGGGACAATGAGCAGTTCTTC.

This clonotype has a count of ten or more. The gene calls are TRBV5-6 and TRBJ1-1, with D uncertain. Germline V gene lookup returns CDR1 SGHDT and CDR2 YYEEEE. Trimming took off 4 bases at V and 4 bases at J, with 5 bases between the two ends. This CDR3 comprises 11 residues. CDR3 nucleotides: TGTGCCAGCAGCCTGACCACTGAAGCTTTCTTT. Its protein product is CASSLTTEAFF.

This chain uses TRBV4-3 with TRBJ2-7; 9 bases map to TRBD1. This CDR3 is 15 amino acids long. V lost 3 bases to trimming and J lost 5 bases; unmatched junction nucleotides: 8. Germline CDR1 LGHNA, CDR2 YSLEER. CDR3 loop: CASSHGTGRTDEQYF. The DNA for the CDR3 is TGCGCCAGCAGCCATGGGACAGGGAGAACCGACGAGCAGTACTTC.

This clonotype was detected ten times or more. The chain recombines TRBV5-1 with TRBJ1-1; TRBD1 aligns across 9 bases. Germline V gene data show CDR1 as SGHRS and CDR2 as YFSETQ. Trimming removed 4 bases from V and 2 bases from J; junction bases left unmatched: 3. This CDR3 has 14 amino acids. The CDR3 region is CASSTGQGNTEAFF. Here the CDR3 DNA reads TGCGCCAGCAGCACGGGACAGGGAAACACTGAAGCTTTCTTT.

This clonotype was recorded many times. This chain uses TRBV6-2 or TRBV6-3 with TRBJ2-7, with TRBD1 matching over 9 bases. Germline-derived CDR1 and CDR2 are MNHEY and SVGEGT. V shed 5 bases and J 1 base; nucleotides not matched to a gene: 6. The CDR3 extends over 15 amino acids. This CDR3 is CASSRTGEGSYEQYF. The CDR3, as DNA: TGTGCCAGCAGTCGGACAGGGGAGGGATCCTACGAGCAGTACTTC.